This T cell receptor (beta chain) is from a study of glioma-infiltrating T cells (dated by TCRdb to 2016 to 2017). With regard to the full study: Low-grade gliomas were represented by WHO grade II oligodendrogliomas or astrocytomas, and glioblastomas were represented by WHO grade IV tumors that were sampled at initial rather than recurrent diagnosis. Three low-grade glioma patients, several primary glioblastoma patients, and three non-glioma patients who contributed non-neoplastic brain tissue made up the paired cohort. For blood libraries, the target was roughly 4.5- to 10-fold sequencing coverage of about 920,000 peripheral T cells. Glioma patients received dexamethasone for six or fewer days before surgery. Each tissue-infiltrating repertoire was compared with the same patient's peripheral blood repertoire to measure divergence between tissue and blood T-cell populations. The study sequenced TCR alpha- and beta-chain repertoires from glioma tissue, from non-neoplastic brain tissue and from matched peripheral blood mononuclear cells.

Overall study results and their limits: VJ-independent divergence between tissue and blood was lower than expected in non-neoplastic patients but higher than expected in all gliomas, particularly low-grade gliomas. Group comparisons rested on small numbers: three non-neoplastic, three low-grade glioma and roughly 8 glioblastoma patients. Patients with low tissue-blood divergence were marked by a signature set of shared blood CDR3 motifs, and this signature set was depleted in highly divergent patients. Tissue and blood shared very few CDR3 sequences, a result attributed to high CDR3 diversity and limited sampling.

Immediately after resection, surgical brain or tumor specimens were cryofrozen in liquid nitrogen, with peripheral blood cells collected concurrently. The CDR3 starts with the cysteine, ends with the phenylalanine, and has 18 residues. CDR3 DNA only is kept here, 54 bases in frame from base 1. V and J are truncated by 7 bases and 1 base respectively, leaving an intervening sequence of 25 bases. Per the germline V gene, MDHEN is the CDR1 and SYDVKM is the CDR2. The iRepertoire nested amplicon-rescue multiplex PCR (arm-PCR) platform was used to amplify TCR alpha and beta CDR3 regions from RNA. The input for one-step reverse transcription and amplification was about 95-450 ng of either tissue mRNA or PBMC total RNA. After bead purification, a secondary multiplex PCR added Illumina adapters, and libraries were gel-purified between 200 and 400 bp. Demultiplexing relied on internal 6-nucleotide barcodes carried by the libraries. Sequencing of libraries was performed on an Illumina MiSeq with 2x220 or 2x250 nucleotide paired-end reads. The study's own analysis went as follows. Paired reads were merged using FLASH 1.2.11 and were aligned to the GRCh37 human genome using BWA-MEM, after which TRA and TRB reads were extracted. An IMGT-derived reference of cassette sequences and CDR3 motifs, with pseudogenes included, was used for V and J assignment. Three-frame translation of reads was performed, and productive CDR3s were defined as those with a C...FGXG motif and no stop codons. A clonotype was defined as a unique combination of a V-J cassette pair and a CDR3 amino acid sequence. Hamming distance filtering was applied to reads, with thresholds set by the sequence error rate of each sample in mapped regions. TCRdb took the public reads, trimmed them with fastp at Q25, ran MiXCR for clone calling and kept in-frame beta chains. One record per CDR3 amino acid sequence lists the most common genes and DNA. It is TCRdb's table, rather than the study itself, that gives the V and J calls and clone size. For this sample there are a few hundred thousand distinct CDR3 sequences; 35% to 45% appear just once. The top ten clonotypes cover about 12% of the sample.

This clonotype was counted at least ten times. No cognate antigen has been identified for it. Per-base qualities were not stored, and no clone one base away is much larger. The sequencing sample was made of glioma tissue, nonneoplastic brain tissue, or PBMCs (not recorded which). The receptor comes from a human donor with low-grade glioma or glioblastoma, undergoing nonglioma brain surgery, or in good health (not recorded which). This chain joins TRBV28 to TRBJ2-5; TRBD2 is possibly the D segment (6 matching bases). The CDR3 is CASTLGFYDGSRQETQYF. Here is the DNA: TGTGCCAGCACTCTGGGGTTCTACGACGGGAGTCGCCAAGAGACCCAGTACTTC.